This TCR beta chain derives from a study of radiation and T cells in renal cell carcinoma. Time point meaning: blood 4 weeks post-SBRT, at nephrectomy. Treatment described: 15 Gy SBRT to primary tumor, nephrectomy 4 weeks later. Nephrectomy followed 15 Gy stereotactic body radiation by 4 weeks. Trimming shortened V by 0 bases and J by 8 bases, and 10 bases separated the two germline ends. The CDR3 loop spans 13 amino acids. Germline V gene lookup returns CDR1 MNHEY and CDR2 SVGAGI. On this clone: Other nucleotide sequences in the sample specify the same CDR3.

Some clones are missing from TCRdb's copy, which holds only in-frame ones; the method was immunoSEQ multiplex PCR. The sample contains over 60,000 clones, 83% of which appear only once. This TCR derives from a woman between 55 and 75 years old with renal cell carcinoma. The sample was blood, taken from a patient whose treatment included radiotherapy and nephrectomy. The chain recombines TRBV6-5 with TRBJ1-2; D ambiguous. In nucleotides, the CDR3 is TGTGCCAGCAGTTACTCGGGGTTAGAGGGCTACACCTTC. The encoded protein is CASSYSGLEGYTF.